The 26 T cell receptor beta chains below all came from one sample that was sequenced in a study of blood T cell repertoires in COVID-19. Repertoires were generated with immunoSEQ multiplex PCR, while TCRdb's copy carries only in-frame clones and drops some. This table has approximately 210,000 clones, over 75% appearing once. Material for sequencing was peripheral blood. Receptors originate from a man over 45 with COVID-19, enrolled during active disease.

CDR3 protein: CASSETGGASPQHF. In DNA form, the CDR3 reads TGTGCCAGCAGTGAAACAGGGGGCGCTTCCCCCCAGCATTTT. The rearrangement uses TRBV2 and TRBJ1-5; TRBD1 matches at 9 bases. CDR3 length equals 14 residues. After removal of 2 bases from V and 10 bases from J, the junction contained 6 bases not matched to a gene. In germline, CDR1 is SNHLY, CDR2 FYNNEI.

Of note for this clone: At the DNA level, this CDR3 is encoded by other sequences in the same sample as well. The J gene is TRBJ1-2, the V gene TRBV14, with D unclear. V lost 3 bases to trimming and J lost 2 bases, with 7 bases between them. This CDR3 comprises 13 residues. CDR1 and CDR2 (germline): SGHDN, FVKESK. Written as DNA, the CDR3 is TGTGCCAGCAGCCAGGAACAGAACTATGGCTACACCTTC. Translating gives CASSQEQNYGYTF.

V usage is TRBV27 and J usage is TRBJ1-6; no definite D call. The CDR3 length is 15 residues. Trimming removed 2 bases from V and 7 bases from J, with 12 bases in between. The V gene's germline CDR1 is MNHEY and CDR2 SMNVEV (reference sequence). As DNA, the CDR3 is TGTGCCAGCAGTTTACTGGCAAATTCCAATTCACCCCTCCACTTT. Its translation is CASSLLANSNSPLHF.

The V and J genes are TRBV7-5 and TRBJ2-5; TRBD2, as called in the table, went unchecked against the DNA. TRBV7-5 is an annotated pseudogene. The CDR3 has 10 residues. CDR3 bases: TGTGTCAGAAGCCCCCGGACCCAGTACTTC. It codes for CVRSPRTQYF.

This sequence joins TRBV5-1 and TRBJ2-3, with a weak D call TRBD1 (5 bases). With 0 bases removed from V and 3 bases from J, the gap between germline ends came to 11 bases. The germline V gene encodes CDR1 SGHRS and CDR2 YFSETQ. The CDR3 is made up of 15 amino acids. CDR3 in DNA: TGCGCCAGCAGCTTGGGGCAGGGCGATACAGATACGCAGTATTTT. Translation: CASSLGQGDTDTQYF. Variable domain in full (rest from reference TRBV5-1 and TRBJ2-3): KAGVTQTPRYLIKTRGQQVTLSCSPISGHRSVSWYQQTPGQGLQFLFEYFSETQRNKGNFPGRFSGRQFSNSRSEMNVSTLELGDSALYLCASSLGQGDTDTQYFGPGTRLTVL.

V and J are TRBV15 and TRBJ2-7, with 8 bases that match TRBD1. From germline, CDR1 is LNHNV and CDR2 YYDKDF (reference sequence). The CDR3 is 15 residues long. V trimming: 3 bases; J trimming: 1 base; junction bases outside the gene matches: 5. CDR3 nucleotide sequence: TGTGCCACCAGCAGGGTCCGACAGGGGTCCTACGAGCAGTACTTC. Translation: CATSRVRQGSYEQYF.

The chain combines TRBV10-2 with TRBJ2-7, with 9 bases identical to TRBD1. CDR3 length: 14 amino acids. The germline CDR1 and CDR2 sequences are WSHSY and SAAADI. V shed 2 bases, J shed 2 bases, and the junction held 1 base outside the gene matches. CDR3 region: CASSERTGAYEQYF. The CDR3 coding sequence is TGCGCCAGCAGTGAGAGGACAGGGGCCTACGAGCAGTACTTC.

This clone has only a few counts. The chain has TRBV10-3 and TRBJ1-2, with D perhaps TRBD1 (6 bases). Trimming stripped 3 bases from V and 4 bases from J, with 15 bases between. The CDR3 covers 15 residues. Germline assignment: CDR1 ENHRY and CDR2 SYGVKD. CDR3 protein: CAISDLGALFYGYTF. The CDR3 coding sequence is TGTGCCATCAGTGATTTGGGGGCCCTATTCTATGGCTACACCTTC.

V usage is TRBV2 and J usage is TRBJ2-3, with 11 bases aligning to TRBD2. Germline V gene sequence: CDR1 SNHLY, CDR2 FYNNEI. This CDR3 comprises 17 residues. The ends lost 3 bases at V and 0 bases at J; junction bases unmatched: 5. CDR3 protein: CASSELTSGASTDTQYF. CDR3 DNA sequence: TGTGCCAGCAGTGAGTTGACTAGCGGGGCTAGCACAGATACGCAGTATTTT.

The gene calls are TRBV6-4 and TRBJ2-7, with D possibly being TRBD2 (6 bases). The V gene's germline CDR1 is MRHNA and CDR2 SNTAGT. The ends were cut back, 6 bases at V and 3 bases at J, with 21 bases in the middle. The CDR3 length is 16 residues. The CDR3 DNA reads as TGTGCCAGCAGCTCAGTTGATAGGGACTCCTACTACGAGCAGTACTTC. It yields the protein CASSSVDRDSYYEQYF.

The chain joins TRBV7-9 to TRBJ1-1; D unclear. Trimming removed 2 bases at V and 5 bases at J, with 6 bases between. From germline, CDR1 is SEHNR and CDR2 FQNEAQ (reference sequence). The CDR3 runs to 12 residues. The CDR3 coding sequence is TGTGCCAGCAGCTTACGGTTAACTGAAGCTTTCTTT. It codes for CASSLRLTEAFF. Drawing the rest from reference TRBV7-9 and TRBJ1-1, the complete variable domain is DTGVSQNPRHKITKRGQNVTFRCDPISEHNRLYWYRQTLGQGPEFLTYFQNEAQLEKSRLLSDRFSAERPKGSFSTLEIQRTEQGDSAMYLCASSLRLTEAFFGQGTRLTVV.

The gene calls are TRBV30 and TRBJ2-1; tentatively, D is TRBD1 (6 bases). CDR1 GTSNPN and CDR2 SVGIG come from the germline V gene (reference sequence). The CDR3 runs to 14 residues. V lost 4 bases and J 8 bases, leaving 18 bases between the germline ends. CDR3 bases: TGTGCCTGGAACCAGCAGGGGCCCCGGGATGAGCAGTTCTTC. This translates into CAWNQQGPRDEQFF. Full variable domain (outside the CDR3, taken from reference TRBV30 and TRBJ2-1): SQTIHQWPATLVQPVGSPLSLECTVEGTSNPNLYWYRQAAGRGLQLLFYSVGIGQISSEVPQNLSASRPQDRQFILSSKKLLLSDSGFYLCAWNQQGPRDEQFFGPGTRLTVL.

V gene TRBV5-1 combines with J gene TRBJ2-7; 10 positions agree with TRBD1. In germline, CDR1 is SGHRS, CDR2 YFSETQ. The CDR3 spans 16 residues. V was clipped by 3 bases and J by 3 bases; unmatched bases: 9. CDR3 sequence reads: CASSSGVGTGVYEQYF. The CDR3 DNA reads as TGCGCCAGCAGCTCGGGGGTCGGGACAGGGGTCTACGAGCAGTACTTC.

This chain joins TRBV12-3 or TRBV12-4 and TRBJ1-2; the D is unclear. The CDR3 is 13 residues long. The V end lost 5 bases, the J end lost 4 bases, and 11 bases lay between the germline ends. CDR3 sequence (DNA): TGTGCCAGCAGTCCCACCGGGAGCTATGGCTACACCTTC. Translation gives CASSPTGSYGYTF.

This sequence joins TRBV7-3 and TRBJ2-3; 12 positions agree with TRBD2. The germline V gene encodes CDR1 SGHTA and CDR2 FQGTGA. This CDR3 region has 15 residues. The J segment lost 4 bases and the V segment lost 5 bases, leaving 4 bases of the junction unmatched. CDR3 amino acids: CASSETSGSSDTQYF. The CDR3 DNA sequence: TGTGCCAGCAGCGAGACTAGCGGGAGCTCAGATACGCAGTATTTT.

V usage is TRBV12-3 or TRBV12-4 and J usage is TRBJ2-5; D may be TRBD1 (6 bases). Trimming removed 11 bases at V and 2 bases at J, with 12 bases between. CDR3 length equals 12 residues. CDR3 region: CASRGRQETQYF. The CDR3 DNA follows: TGTGCCTCCAGGGGTAGGCAAGAGACCCAGTACTTC.

There are a few counts of this clone. The V and J genes are TRBV19 and TRBJ2-3, with 7 positions matching TRBD2. Per germline, CDR1 LNHDA and CDR2 SQIVND (reference sequence). This CDR3 region has 15 residues. Trimming at V came to 5 bases and at J to 3 bases, leaving 8 bases not matched to a gene. CDR3 bases: TGTGCCAGTAGTCATCTCTGGGGGGGTACAGATACGCAGTATTTT. This translates into CASSHLWGGTDTQYF.

The V call is TRBV7-8, the J call TRBJ1-6; 9 bases agree with TRBD1. The CDR3 extends over 17 amino acids. Germline loops: CDR1 SGHVS, CDR2 FQNEAQ. V dropped 6 bases and J dropped 0; count of bases not matched to a gene: 6. CDR3 loop: CASRSGTGSSYNSPLHF. The CDR3 DNA reads TGTGCCAGCAGGTCAGGGACAGGGAGCTCCTATAATTCACCCCTCCACTTT.

The chain has TRBV6-1 and TRBJ1-2; no clear D gene. Germline V gene sequence: CDR1 MNHNS, CDR2 SASEGT. V was trimmed by 0 bases and J by 2 bases, leaving 4 bases between them. The CDR3 runs 13 residues. CDR3 in amino acids: CASSEAENYGYTF. CDR3 DNA sequence: TGTGCCAGCAGTGAAGCGGAGAACTATGGCTACACCTTC.

The V gene is TRBV28, the J gene TRBJ1-2; TRBD1 agrees at 11 bases. CDR3 size: 14 residues. Looked up from germline, CDR1 is MDHEN and CDR2 is SYDVKM. The junction had 5 bases not matched to a gene; V was cut back by 7 bases and J by 4 bases. The CDR3 nucleotides are TGTGCCAGCACTTGGACAGGGGGCGGCTATGGCTACACCTTC. This codes for CASTWTGGGYGYTF.

The J gene is TRBJ2-1, the V gene TRBV11-2; 12 positions match TRBD2. The CDR3 length is 16 residues. Losses at the gene ends were 5 bases for V and 4 bases for J; bases not matched to a gene: 6. Germline V gene sequence: CDR1 SGHAT, CDR2 FQNNGV. Written as DNA, the CDR3 is TGTGCCAGCAGCCCTTGGACTAGCGGGACTTACAATGAGCAGTTCTTC. This gives the protein CASSPWTSGTYNEQFF.

This rearrangement joins TRBV5-1 to TRBJ2-1; possibly TRBD1 for D (5 bases). The germline gives CDR1 SGHRS, CDR2 YFSETQ. This CDR3 comprises 15 residues. Deletions cut 4 bases from V and 4 bases from J, with 15 bases between. CDR3 nucleotide sequence: TGCGCCAGCAGCCTGGCGTACCCAGGGTACAATGAGCAGTTCTTC. This translates into CASSLAYPGYNEQFF.

This clone has just one count. The chain has TRBV7-9 and TRBJ1-3; 9 bases are a match to TRBD1. CDR3 size: 15 residues. Unmatched junction bases numbered 11, after V lost 5 bases and J lost 9 bases. Per germline, CDR1 SEHNR and CDR2 FQNEAQ (reference sequence). For the CDR3, the DNA is TGTGCCAGCAGCCCTCCGGACAGGGGCCTTAGCACCATATATTTT. Its translation: CASSPPDRGLSTIYF.

The chain employs TRBV4-3 and TRBJ2-7; no firm D call. This CDR3 has 13 amino acids. The V gene's germline CDR1 is LGHNA and CDR2 YSLEER. V lost 0 bases, J lost 4 bases, and 7 bases lay in between. The CDR3 DNA reads as TGCGCCAGCAGCCAAGAGCCCGAGTACGAGCAGTACTTC. Its protein product is CASSQEPEYEQYF.

This clone came up once. The V call is TRBV5-1, the J call TRBJ2-7; 8 bases agree with TRBD1. This CDR3 region has 15 residues. V lost 6 bases, J lost 1 base, and 9 bases stayed unmatched. Germline V gene data show CDR1 as SGHRS and CDR2 as YFSETQ. DNA for the CDR3: TGCGCCAGCACCGCCAGAGGGACAGGATCCTACGAGCAGTACTTC. Encoded protein: CASTARGTGSYEQYF.

The CDR3 DNA is TGTGCCAGCAGCTTAAGGACAGGAAGGGGGCCAGAGACCCAGTACTTC. Translated: CASSLRTGRGPETQYF. This chain joins TRBV11-2 and TRBJ2-5, with 7 bases that match TRBD1. The CDR3 runs 16 residues. Germline V gene data show CDR1 as SGHAT and CDR2 as FQNNGV. Unmatched junction bases numbered 10, after V lost 2 bases and J lost 4 bases.